A selection of T cell receptor beta chains follows, all from one sample in a study of blood T cells in healthy people across ages. TCRdb re-derived calls from the 5' RACE reads in MiXCR, one entry per CDR3 protein. The sample shows 730,000 or so distinct CDR3 sequences, approximately 40% of them seen only once. The material sequenced was blood. These receptors all stem from an elderly man in good health. The CDR3 runs from the conserved cysteine through the conserved F or W. A D gene is named only where the DNA matches it firmly. Rows may omit the clone size; those that give it use once, few, many or a size class.

CDR3	DNA	size	V	J	D
CASSLGPSGTYNEQFF	TGTGCCAGCAGCTTAGGTCCTAGCGGAACTTACAATGAGCAGTTCTTC	few	TRBV7-2	TRBJ2-1	TRBD2
CASRITGTGISNEQFF	TGTGCCAGCAGAATAACCGGGACAGGGATTTCGAATGAGCAGTTCTTC	.	TRBV12-3/TRBV12-4	TRBJ2-1	TRBD1
CASSPRQRQETQYF	TGTGCCAGCAGCCCCAGACAGCGGCAAGAGACCCAGTACTTC	few	TRBV14	TRBJ2-5	.
CASSDRWLAGGNNEQFF	TGTGCCAGCAGTGACCGGTGGCTAGCGGGAGGAAACAATGAGCAGTTCTTC	.	TRBV6-1	TRBJ2-1	TRBD2
CASSPTRQGVIQETQYF	TGTGCCAGCAGCCCAACCAGACAGGGGGTGATTCAAGAGACCCAGTACTTC	.	TRBV6-2/TRBV6-3	TRBJ2-5	TRBD1
CASSLGGPGGPQYF	TGTGCCAGCAGCTTAGGGGGGCCAGGGGGCCCGCAGTACTTC	.	TRBV7-2	TRBJ2-7	TRBD1
CASTPTGESYNSPLHF	TGTGCCAGCACCCCGACAGGGGAGTCCTATAATTCACCCCTCCACTTT	.	TRBV2	TRBJ1-6	TRBD1
CASSETQGGNIQYF	TGTGCCAGCAGTGAAACCCAGGGGGGGAACATTCAGTACTTC	few	TRBV2	TRBJ2-4	.
CSARQGIREQFF	TGCAGTGCTAGACAGGGGATAAGGGAGCAGTTCTTC	few	TRBV20-1	TRBJ2-1	.
CSARQFNEQYF	TGCAGTGCTAGACAGTTTAACGAGCAGTACTTC	.	TRBV20-1	TRBJ2-7	.
CASSLGGQNNQPQHF	TGTGCCAGCAGTTTGGGTGGCCAGAACAATCAGCCCCAGCATTTT	once	TRBV12-3/TRBV12-4	TRBJ1-5	.
CASSTRGLSGTTDTQYF	TGTGCCAGCAGCACTCGGGGACTAAGCGGGACAACAGATACGCAGTATTTT	few	TRBV5-6	TRBJ2-3	.
CASSQTETGTSRNEQFF	TGTGCCAGCAGCCAAACCGAAACCGGGACTAGCAGAAATGAGCAGTTCTTC	.	TRBV4-2	TRBJ2-1	TRBD2
CAWSKTGTGLYEQYF	TGTGCCTGGAGTAAAACCGGGACAGGGCTCTACGAGCAGTACTTC	.	TRBV30	TRBJ2-7	TRBD1
CASSTNRDAKQFF	TGTGCCAGCTCAACCAACCGGGACGCTAAGCAGTTCTTC	few	TRBV18	TRBJ2-1	.
CASSSGGAGAYNEQFF	TGTGCCAGCAGCTCCGGGGGAGCGGGGGCCTACAATGAGCAGTTCTTC	.	TRBV5-5	TRBJ2-1	TRBD2
CASSLERVTGGKGYTF	TGTGCCAGCAGCTTAGAGAGGGTCACAGGAGGGAAAGGCTACACCTTC	few	TRBV7-2	TRBJ1-2	.
CASSDRQASYEQYF	TGTGCCAGCAGTGACCGACAGGCATCCTACGAGCAGTACTTC	.	TRBV6-6	TRBJ2-7	.
CASSPRSGSPPHF	TGTGCCAGCAGCCCCAGGAGTGGGTCACCCCCCCACTTT	.	TRBV7-3	TRBJ1-6	.
CASSEGVAGVQETQYF	TGTGCCAGCAGTGAGGGAGTAGCGGGGGTACAAGAGACCCAGTACTTC	.	TRBV2	TRBJ2-5	TRBD2
CASSKGLAVSTDTQYF	TGTGCCAGCAGCAAAGGACTAGCGGTTAGCACAGATACGCAGTATTTT	many	TRBV7-2	TRBJ2-3	TRBD2
CASSPGLIYGYTF	TGTGCCAGCAGCCCGGGACTGATCTATGGCTACACCTTC	.	TRBV3-1	TRBJ1-2	.
CSADSRLNEQFF	TGCAGTGCGGACTCGCGGCTAAATGAGCAGTTCTTC	.	TRBV20-1	TRBJ2-1	.
CASSWRSGGNTDTQYF	TGTGCCAGCAGCTGGCGTAGCGGGGGGAACACAGATACGCAGTATTTT	once	TRBV7-2	TRBJ2-3	TRBD2
CASSNRGSNEKLFF	TGTGCCAGCAGCAACAGGGGATCTAATGAAAAACTGTTTTTT	few	TRBV6-5	TRBJ1-4	TRBD1
CASSVGVGAYEQYF	TGTGCCAGCAGCGTAGGTGTAGGGGCCTACGAGCAGTACTTC	.	TRBV9	TRBJ2-7	.
CASSFFGTAGEQYF	TGTGCCAGCAGCTTTTTCGGGACAGCCGGCGAGCAGTACTTC	few	TRBV7-2	TRBJ2-7	TRBD1
CSARVWRQGGSYEQYF	TGCAGTGCTAGAGTTTGGCGACAGGGGGGCTCCTACGAGCAGTACTTC	few	TRBV20-1	TRBJ2-7	TRBD1
CASRVGGFSNEQYF	TGTGCCAGCAGAGTTGGGGGGTTCAGCAATGAGCAGTACTTC	.	TRBV12-3/TRBV12-4	TRBJ2-5	.
CASSYSTGGPDGELFF	TGTGCCAGCAGTTACTCAACGGGGGGGCCGGACGGGGAGCTGTTTTTT	.	TRBV6-5	TRBJ2-2	TRBD2
CASLSHAKRQFF	TGTGCCAGCCTCTCCCACGCAAAGAGGCAGTTCTTC	.	TRBV28	TRBJ2-1	.
CASSAVGRGRGTEAFF	TGTGCCAGCAGTGCCGTAGGCAGGGGGCGCGGGACTGAAGCTTTCTTT	few	TRBV25-1	TRBJ1-1	TRBD1
CASSLQGRGTGELFF	TGTGCCAGCAGCTTACAGGGGCGCGGCACCGGGGAGCTGTTTTTT	.	TRBV7-2	TRBJ2-2	.
CASSQDPARGPEAFF	TGTGCCAGCAGCCAAGATCCCGCCAGGGGGCCTGAAGCTTTCTTT	.	TRBV4-2	TRBJ1-1	TRBD1
CASSLSLALGPTEAFF	TGTGCCAGCAGCCTTAGTCTAGCGCTAGGGCCCACTGAAGCTTTCTTT	few	TRBV7-2	TRBJ1-1	.
CASRQSGETQYF	TGTGCCAGTAGGCAGTCAGGGGAGACCCAGTACTTC	.	TRBV19	TRBJ2-5	.
CSVVVYNEQYF	TGCAGCGTTGTTGTCTACAATGAGCAGTACTTC	.	TRBV29-1	TRBJ2-7	.
CASSQAAGGSYEQYF	TGTGCCAGCAGCCAAGCGGCGGGAGGGTCCTACGAGCAGTACTTC	.	TRBV14	TRBJ2-7	TRBD2
CASSQVPGVAKNIQYF	TGTGCCAGCAGCCAAGTTCCGGGGGTAGCCAAAAACATTCAGTACTTC	many	TRBV3-1	TRBJ2-4	.
CASSLGSAAGELFF	TGTGCCAGCAGTCTTGGCTCGGCGGCCGGGGAGCTGTTTTTT	.	TRBV28	TRBJ2-2	.
CSASSRESQPQHF	TGCAGTGCTAGCTCGAGGGAAAGTCAGCCCCAGCATTTT	.	TRBV20-1	TRBJ1-5	.
CSARDQGTNTEAFF	TGCAGTGCTAGAGATCAGGGCACAAACACTGAAGCTTTCTTT	few	TRBV20-1	TRBJ1-1	.
CASSHGQEPSTDTQYF	TGCGCCAGCAGCCATGGCCAAGAACCTAGCACAGATACGCAGTATTTT	.	TRBV4-3	TRBJ2-3	.
CASSLPGTQETQYF	TGTGCCAGCAGTTTACCAGGGACCCAAGAGACCCAGTACTTC	many	TRBV12-3/TRBV12-4	TRBJ2-5	.
CSASSDWTPGYF	TGCAGTGCTAGCTCCGATTGGACCCCCGGGTACTTC	.	TRBV20-1	TRBJ2-7	.
CASSLKVAGLDTQYF	TGTGCCAGCAGTTTAAAGGTAGCGGGACTAGATACGCAGTATTTT	few	TRBV12-3/TRBV12-4	TRBJ2-3	TRBD2